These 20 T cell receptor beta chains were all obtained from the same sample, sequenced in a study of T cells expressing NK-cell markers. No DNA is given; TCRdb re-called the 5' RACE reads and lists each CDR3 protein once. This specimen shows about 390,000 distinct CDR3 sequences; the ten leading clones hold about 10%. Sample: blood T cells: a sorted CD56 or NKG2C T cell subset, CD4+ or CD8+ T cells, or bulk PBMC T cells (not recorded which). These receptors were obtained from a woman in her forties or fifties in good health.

This CDR3 is CASTGAHGAQPQHF. This chain connects TRBV6-6 to TRBJ1-5; as DNA is missing, the TRBD1 call by TCRdb cannot be tested. The germline V gene has CDR1 MNHNY and CDR2 SVGAGI (reference sequence). This CDR3 contains 14 residues.

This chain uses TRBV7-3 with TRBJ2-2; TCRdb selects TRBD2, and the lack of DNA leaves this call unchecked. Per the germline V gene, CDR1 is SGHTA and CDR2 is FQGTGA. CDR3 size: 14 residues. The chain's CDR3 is CASSLTGGSGELFF.

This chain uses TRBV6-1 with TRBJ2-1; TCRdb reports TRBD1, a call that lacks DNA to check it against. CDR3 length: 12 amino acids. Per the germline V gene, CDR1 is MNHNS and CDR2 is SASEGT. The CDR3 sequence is CASKDRHNEQFF.

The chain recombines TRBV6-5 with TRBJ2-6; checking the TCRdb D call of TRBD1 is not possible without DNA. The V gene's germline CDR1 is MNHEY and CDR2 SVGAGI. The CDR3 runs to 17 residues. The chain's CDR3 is CASRDPGGSSGANVLTF.

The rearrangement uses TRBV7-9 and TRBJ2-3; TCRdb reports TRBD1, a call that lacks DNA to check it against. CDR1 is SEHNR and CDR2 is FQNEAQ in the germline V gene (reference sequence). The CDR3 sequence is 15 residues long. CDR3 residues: CASLGGRLITDTQYF.

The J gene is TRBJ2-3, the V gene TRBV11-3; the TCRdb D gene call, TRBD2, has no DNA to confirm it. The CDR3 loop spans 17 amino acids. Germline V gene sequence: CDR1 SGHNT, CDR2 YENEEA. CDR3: CASSLDRVGLVGDTQYF.

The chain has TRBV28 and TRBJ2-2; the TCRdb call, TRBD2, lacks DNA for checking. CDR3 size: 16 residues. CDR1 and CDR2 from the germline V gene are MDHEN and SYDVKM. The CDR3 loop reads CASSLGRSGSHGELFF. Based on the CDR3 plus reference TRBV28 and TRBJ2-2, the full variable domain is DVKVTQSSRYLVKRTGEKVFLECVQDMDHENMFWYRQDPGLGLRLIYFSYDVKMKEKGDIPEGYSVSREKKERFSLILESASTNQTSMYLCASSLGRSGSHGELFFGEGSRLTVL.

The CDR3 region is CASSVGGAGGATDTQYF. The gene calls are TRBV9 and TRBJ2-3; TCRdb's assignment of TRBD2 cannot be checked, as there is no DNA. The CDR3 totals 17 residues. CDR1 and CDR2 from the germline V gene are SGDLS and YYNGEE.

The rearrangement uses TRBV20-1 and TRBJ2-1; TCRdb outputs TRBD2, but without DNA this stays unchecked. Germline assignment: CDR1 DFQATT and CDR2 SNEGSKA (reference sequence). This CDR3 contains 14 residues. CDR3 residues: CSADGLAESDEQFF.

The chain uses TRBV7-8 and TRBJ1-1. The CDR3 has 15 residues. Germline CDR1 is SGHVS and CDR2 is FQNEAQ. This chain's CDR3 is CASSFEGIMNTEAFF. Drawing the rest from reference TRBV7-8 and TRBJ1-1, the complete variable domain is GAGVSQSPRYKVAKRGQDVALRCDPISGHVSLFWYQQALGQGPEFLTYFQNEAQLDKSGLPSDRFFAERPEGSVSTLKIQRTQQEDSAVYLCASSFEGIMNTEAFFGQGTRLTVV.

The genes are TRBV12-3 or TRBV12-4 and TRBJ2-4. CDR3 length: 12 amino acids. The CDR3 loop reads CASSLGLRIQYF.

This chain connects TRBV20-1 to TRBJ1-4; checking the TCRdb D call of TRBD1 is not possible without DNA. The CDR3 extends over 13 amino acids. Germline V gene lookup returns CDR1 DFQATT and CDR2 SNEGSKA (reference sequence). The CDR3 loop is CSAAGDRNEKLFF.

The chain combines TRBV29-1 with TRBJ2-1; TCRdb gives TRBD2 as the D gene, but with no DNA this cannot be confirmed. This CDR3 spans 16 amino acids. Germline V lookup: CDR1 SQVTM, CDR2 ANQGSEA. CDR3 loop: CSVEDSVGGREGEQFF.

CDR3 sequence reads: CASSLGLVGPYNEQFF. This chain joins TRBV7-2 and TRBJ2-1; lacking DNA, the TRBD2 call made by TCRdb goes unchecked. The CDR3 runs 16 residues. The germline CDR1 and CDR2 sequences are SGHTA and FQGNSA. Together with reference TRBV7-2 and TRBJ2-1, the CDR3 gives the full variable domain: GAGVSQSPSNKVTEKGKDVELRCDPISGHTALYWYRQSLGQGLEFLIYFQGNSAPDKSGLPSDRFSAERTGGSVSTLTIQRTQQEDSAVYLCASSLGLVGPYNEQFFGPGTRLTVL.

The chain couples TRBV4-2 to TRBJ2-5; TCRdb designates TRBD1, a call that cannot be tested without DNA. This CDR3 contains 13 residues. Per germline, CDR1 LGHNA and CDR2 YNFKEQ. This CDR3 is CASSPPGMETQYF.

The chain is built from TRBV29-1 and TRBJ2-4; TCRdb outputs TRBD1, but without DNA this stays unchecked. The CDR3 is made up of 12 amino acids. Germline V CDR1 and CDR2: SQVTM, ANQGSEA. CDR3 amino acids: CSVGDSGNIQYF.

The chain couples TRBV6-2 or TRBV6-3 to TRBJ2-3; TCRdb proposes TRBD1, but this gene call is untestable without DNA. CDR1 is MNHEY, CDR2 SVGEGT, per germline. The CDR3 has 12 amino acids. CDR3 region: CAHGGGTDTQYF.

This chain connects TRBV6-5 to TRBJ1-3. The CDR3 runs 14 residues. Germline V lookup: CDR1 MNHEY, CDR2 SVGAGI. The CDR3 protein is CASRRQGSGNTIYF.

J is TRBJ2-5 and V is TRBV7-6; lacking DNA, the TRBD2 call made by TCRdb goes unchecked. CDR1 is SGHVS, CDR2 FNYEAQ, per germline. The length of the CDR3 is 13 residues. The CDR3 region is CASSRRLRETQYF.

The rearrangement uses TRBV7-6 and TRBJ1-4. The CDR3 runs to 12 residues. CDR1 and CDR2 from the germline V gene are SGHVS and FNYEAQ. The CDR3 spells CASRGLEEKLFF. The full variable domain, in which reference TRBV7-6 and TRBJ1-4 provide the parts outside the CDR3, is GAGVSQSPRYKVTKRGQDVALRCDPISGHVSLYWYRQALGQGPEFLTYFNYEAQQDKSGLPNDRFSAERPEGSISTLTIQRTEQRDSAMYRCASRGLEEKLFFGSGTQLSVL.